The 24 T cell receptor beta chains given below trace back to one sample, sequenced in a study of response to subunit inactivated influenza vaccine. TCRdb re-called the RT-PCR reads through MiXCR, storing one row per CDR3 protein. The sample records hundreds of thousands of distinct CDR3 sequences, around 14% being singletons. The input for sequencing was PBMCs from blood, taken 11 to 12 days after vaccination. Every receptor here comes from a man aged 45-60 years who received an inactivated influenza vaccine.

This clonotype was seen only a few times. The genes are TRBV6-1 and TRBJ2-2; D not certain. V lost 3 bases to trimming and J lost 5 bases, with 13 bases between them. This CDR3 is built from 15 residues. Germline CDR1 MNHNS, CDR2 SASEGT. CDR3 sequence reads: CASSDSWIRTGELFF. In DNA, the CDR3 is TGTGCCAGCAGTGATTCTTGGATTAGAACCGGGGAGCTGTTTTTT.

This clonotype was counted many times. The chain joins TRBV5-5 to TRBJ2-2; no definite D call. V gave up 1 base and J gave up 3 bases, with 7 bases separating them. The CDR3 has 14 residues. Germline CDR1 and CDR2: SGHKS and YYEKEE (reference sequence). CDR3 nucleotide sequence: TGTGCCAGCAGCTTGCGTCAGCACACCGGGGAGCTGTTTTTT. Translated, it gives CASSLRQHTGELFF.

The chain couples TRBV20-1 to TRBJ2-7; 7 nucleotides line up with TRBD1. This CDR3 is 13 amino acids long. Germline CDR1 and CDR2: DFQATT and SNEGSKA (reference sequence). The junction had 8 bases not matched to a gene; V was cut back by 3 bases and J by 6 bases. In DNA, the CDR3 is TGCAGTGCTAGCACAGGACAGGCGGGCGAGCAGTACTTC. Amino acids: CSASTGQAGEQYF.

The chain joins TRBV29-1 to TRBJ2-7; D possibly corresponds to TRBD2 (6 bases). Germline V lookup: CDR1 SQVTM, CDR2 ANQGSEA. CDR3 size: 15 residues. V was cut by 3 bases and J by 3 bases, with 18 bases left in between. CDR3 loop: CSVEVDEGGHYEQYF. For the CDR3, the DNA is TGCAGCGTTGAGGTCGACGAGGGAGGACACTACGAGCAGTACTTC.

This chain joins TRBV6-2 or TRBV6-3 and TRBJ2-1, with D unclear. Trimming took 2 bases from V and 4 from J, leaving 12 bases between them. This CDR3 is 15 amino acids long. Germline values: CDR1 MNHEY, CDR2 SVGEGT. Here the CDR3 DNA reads TGTGCCAGCAGTTACGAGGCAGGTTCGTACAATGAGCAGTTCTTC. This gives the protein CASSYEAGSYNEQFF.

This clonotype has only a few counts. This CDR3 reads CASSLAGRGGYGYTF. CDR3 DNA sequence: TGTGCCAGCAGCTTAGCGGGCAGGGGTGGCTATGGCTACACCTTC. The rearrangement uses TRBV7-9 and TRBJ1-2, with D perhaps TRBD1 (6 bases). CDR3 length equals 15 residues. V lost 0 bases and J lost 4, with 12 bases in between. CDR1 and CDR2 (germline): SEHNR, FQNEAQ (reference sequence).

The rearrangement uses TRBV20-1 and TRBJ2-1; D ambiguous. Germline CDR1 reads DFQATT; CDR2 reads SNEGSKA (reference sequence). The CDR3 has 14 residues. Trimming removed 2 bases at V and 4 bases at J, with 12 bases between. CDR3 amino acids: CSARLGSGYNEQFF. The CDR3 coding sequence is TGCAGTGCTAGACTCGGGTCGGGTTACAATGAGCAGTTCTTC.

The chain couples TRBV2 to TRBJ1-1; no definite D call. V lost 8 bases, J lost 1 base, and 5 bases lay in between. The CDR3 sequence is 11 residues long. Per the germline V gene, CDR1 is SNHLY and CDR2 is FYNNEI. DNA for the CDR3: TGTGCCAGCGAGGGGAACACTGAAGCTTTCTTT. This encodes CASEGNTEAFF.

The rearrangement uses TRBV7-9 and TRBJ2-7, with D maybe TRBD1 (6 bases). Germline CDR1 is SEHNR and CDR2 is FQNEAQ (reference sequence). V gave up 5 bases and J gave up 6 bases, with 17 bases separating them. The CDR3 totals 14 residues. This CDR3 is CASSLVGEGGEQYF. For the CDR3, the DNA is TGTGCCAGCAGCCTAGTCGGGGAAGGGGGCGAGCAGTACTTC.

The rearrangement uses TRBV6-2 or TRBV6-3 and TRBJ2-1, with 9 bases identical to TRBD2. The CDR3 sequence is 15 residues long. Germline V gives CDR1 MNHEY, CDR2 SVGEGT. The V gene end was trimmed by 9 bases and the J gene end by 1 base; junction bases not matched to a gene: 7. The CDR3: CASGLAGVSYNEQFF. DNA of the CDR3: TGTGCCAGTGGGTTAGCGGGAGTTTCCTACAATGAGCAGTTCTTC.

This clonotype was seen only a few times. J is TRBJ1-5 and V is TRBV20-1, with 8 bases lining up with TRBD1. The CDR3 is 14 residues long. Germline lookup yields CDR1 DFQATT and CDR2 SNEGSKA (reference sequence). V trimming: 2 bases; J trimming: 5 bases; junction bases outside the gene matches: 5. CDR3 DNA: TGCAGTGCTAGAAGGGGACAGGATGATCAGCCCCAGCATTTT. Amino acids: CSARRGQDDQPQHF.

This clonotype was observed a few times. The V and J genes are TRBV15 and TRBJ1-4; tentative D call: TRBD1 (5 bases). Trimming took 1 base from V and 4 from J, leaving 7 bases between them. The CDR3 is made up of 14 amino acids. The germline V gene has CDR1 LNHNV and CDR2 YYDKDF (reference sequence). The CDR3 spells CATSRGQFNEKLFF. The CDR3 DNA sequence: TGTGCCACCAGCAGAGGACAGTTTAATGAAAAACTGTTTTTT.

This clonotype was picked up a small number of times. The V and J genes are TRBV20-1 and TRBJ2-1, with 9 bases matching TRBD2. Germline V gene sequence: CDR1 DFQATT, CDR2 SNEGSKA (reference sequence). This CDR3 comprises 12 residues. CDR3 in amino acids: CSYNAGGDEQFF. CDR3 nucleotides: TGCAGCTATAATGCGGGAGGGGATGAGCAGTTCTTC.

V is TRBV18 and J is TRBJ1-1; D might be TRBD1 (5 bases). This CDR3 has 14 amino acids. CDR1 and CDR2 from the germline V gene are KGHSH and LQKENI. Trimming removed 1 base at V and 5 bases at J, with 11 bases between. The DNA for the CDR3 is TGTGCCAGCTCACCACGGTCGTCAGGGACTGAAGCTTTCTTT. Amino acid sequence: CASSPRSSGTEAFF.

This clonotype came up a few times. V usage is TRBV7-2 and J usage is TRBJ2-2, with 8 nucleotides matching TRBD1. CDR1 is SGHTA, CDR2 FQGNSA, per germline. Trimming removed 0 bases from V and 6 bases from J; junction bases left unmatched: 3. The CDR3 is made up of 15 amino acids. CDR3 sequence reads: CASSLARQGSGELFF. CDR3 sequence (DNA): TGTGCCAGCAGCTTAGCCAGACAGGGGTCCGGGGAGCTGTTTTTT.

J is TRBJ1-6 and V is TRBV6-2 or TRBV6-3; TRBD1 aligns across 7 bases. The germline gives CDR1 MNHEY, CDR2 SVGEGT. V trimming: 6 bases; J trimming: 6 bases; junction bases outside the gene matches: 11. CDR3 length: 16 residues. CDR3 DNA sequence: TGTGCCAGCAGAAGAACCGGGACAGCTCTTAATTCACCCCTCCACTTT. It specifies CASRRTGTALNSPLHF.

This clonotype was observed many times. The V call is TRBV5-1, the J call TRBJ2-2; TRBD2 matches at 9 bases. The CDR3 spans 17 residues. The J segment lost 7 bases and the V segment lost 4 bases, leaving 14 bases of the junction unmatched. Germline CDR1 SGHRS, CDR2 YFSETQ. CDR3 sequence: CASSPSEIAGAGGELFF. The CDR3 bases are TGCGCCAGCAGCCCCTCCGAAATAGCGGGAGCCGGCGGGGAGCTGTTTTTT.

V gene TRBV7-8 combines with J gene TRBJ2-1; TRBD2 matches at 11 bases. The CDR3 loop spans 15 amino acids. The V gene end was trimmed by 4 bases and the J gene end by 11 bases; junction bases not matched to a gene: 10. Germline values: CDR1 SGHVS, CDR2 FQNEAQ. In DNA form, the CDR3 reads TGTGCCAGCAGCTACACGGGACTAGCGGACCCACAGCAGTTCTTC. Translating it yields CASSYTGLADPQQFF.

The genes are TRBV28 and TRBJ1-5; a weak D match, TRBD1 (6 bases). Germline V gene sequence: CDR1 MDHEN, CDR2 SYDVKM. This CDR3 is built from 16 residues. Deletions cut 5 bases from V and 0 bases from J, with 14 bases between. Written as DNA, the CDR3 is TGTGCCAGCAGTCAGGACAGAGGGTATAGCAATCAGCCCCAGCATTTT. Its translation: CASSQDRGYSNQPQHF.

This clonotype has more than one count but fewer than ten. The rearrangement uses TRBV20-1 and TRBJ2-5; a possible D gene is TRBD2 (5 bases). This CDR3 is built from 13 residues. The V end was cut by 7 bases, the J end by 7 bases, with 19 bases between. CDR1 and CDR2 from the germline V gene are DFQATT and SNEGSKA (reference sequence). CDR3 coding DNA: TGCAGTGAAACTCGGACGGACTCTGGGACCCAGTACTTC. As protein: CSETRTDSGTQYF.

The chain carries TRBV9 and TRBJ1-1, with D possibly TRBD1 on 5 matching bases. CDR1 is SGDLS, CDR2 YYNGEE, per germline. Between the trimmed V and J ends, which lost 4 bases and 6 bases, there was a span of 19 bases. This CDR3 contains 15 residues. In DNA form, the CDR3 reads TGTGCCAGCAGCCCCCCCGCTGGGGGGGAGGCTGAAGCTTTCTTT. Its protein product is CASSPPAGGEAEAFF.

This CDR3 is CASRGLAGTRAGELFF. For the CDR3, the DNA is TGTGCCAGCAGGGGACTAGCGGGGACGCGGGCCGGGGAGCTGTTTTTT. This chain links TRBV12-3 or TRBV12-4 with TRBJ2-2, with 13 bases aligning to TRBD2. V was pared by 6 bases and J by 6 bases, with 7 bases of the junction left unmatched. This CDR3 is 16 amino acids long.

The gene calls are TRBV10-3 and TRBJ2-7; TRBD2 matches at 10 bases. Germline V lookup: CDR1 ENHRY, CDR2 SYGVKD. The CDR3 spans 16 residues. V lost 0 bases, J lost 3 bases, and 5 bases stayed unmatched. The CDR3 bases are TGTGCCATCAGTGAGTCAAAGGGACTAGCGATCTACGAGCAGTACTTC. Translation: CAISESKGLAIYEQYF.

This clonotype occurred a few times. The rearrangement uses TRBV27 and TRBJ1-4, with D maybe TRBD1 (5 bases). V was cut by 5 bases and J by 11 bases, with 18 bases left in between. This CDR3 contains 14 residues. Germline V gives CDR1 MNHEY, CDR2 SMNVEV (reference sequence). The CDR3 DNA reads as TGTGCCAGCAGTCCCCCGACGGCCCCAGGGAAACTGTTTTTT. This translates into CASSPPTAPGKLFF.